A single sample gave rise to the 20 T cell receptor beta chains below, sequenced in a study of somatic mutations in cytotoxic T cells in rheumatoid arthritis. Some clones are missing from TCRdb's copy, which holds only in-frame ones; the method was immunoSEQ multiplex PCR. This table holds 14,000 or so clones, around 74% found once. The sequencing sample was made of CD8+ T cells sorted from blood. The receptors originated from an adult with rheumatoid arthritis.

This sequence joins TRBV27 and TRBJ1-1, with D unresolved. The germline V gene encodes CDR1 MNHEY and CDR2 SMNVEV (reference sequence). This CDR3 is built from 15 residues. V was shortened by 1 base and J by 1 base, with 10 bases between the two germline ends. Here the CDR3 DNA reads TGTGCCAGCAGTTTATGGAAGGGATCGAACACTGAAGCTTTCTTT. Protein sequence: CASSLWKGSNTEAFF.

V and J are TRBV19 and TRBJ1-1, with D uncertain. V was clipped by 3 bases and J by 5 bases, with 4 bases between them. The CDR3 has 11 amino acids. Germline V gene lookup returns CDR1 LNHDA and CDR2 SQIVND (reference sequence). The CDR3 spells CASSMGTEAFF. The CDR3 DNA reads as TGTGCCAGTAGTATGGGGACTGAAGCTTTCTTT.

The rearrangement links TRBV29-1 to TRBJ1-2; D call uncertain. This CDR3 has 12 residues. V lost 5 bases and J 3 bases, leaving 10 bases between the germline ends. The germline V gene has CDR1 SQVTM and CDR2 ANQGSEA. As DNA, the CDR3 is TGCAGCGTTATACTAGCCGACTATGGCTACACCTTC. Its translation: CSVILADYGYTF.

The chain has TRBV21-1 and TRBJ1-5; TRBD1, as called in the table, went unchecked against the DNA. TRBV21-1 is a listed pseudogene. The CDR3 has 14 residues. For the CDR3, the DNA is TGTGCCAGCAGCATCCCAGGGTTTCGGCAGCCCCAGCATTTT. This sequence encodes CASSIPGFRQPQHF.

The chain has TRBV27 and TRBJ2-2; 14 bases agree with TRBD2. The CDR3 is 16 amino acids. The V gene end was trimmed by 4 bases and the J gene end by 7 bases; junction bases not matched to a gene: 5. CDR1 and CDR2 from the germline V gene are MNHEY and SMNVEV (reference sequence). The CDR3 sequence: CASSSGTSGGGGELFF. The CDR3 DNA reads TGTGCCAGCAGTTCCGGGACTAGCGGGGGAGGCGGGGAGCTGTTTTTT.

The rearrangement uses TRBV9 and TRBJ1-1; 9 bases match TRBD1. Trimming removed 0 bases from V and 0 bases from J; junction bases left unmatched: 12. Germline V CDR1 and CDR2: SGDLS, YYNGEE. This CDR3 has 19 amino acids. Here the CDR3 reads CASSVDPGTGLGVNTEAFF. CDR3 in DNA: TGTGCCAGCAGCGTAGACCCCGGGACAGGGTTGGGTGTGAACACTGAAGCTTTCTTT.

This chain connects TRBV6-6 to TRBJ1-6; 8 positions match TRBD1. Germline trimming cut 4 bases from V and 7 bases from J; bases unmatched to any gene: 6. From germline, CDR1 is MNHNY and CDR2 SVGAGI (reference sequence). The CDR3 is 15 residues long. The CDR3 region is CASSSSTGENSPLHF. The CDR3 DNA follows: TGTGCCAGCAGTTCCTCGACAGGGGAAAATTCACCCCTCCACTTT.

This chain uses TRBV11-1 with TRBJ1-1; D possibly corresponds to TRBD1 (6 bases). The CDR3 covers 14 residues. Germline values: CDR1 SGHAT, CDR2 FQDESV (reference sequence). The V and J ends lost 6 bases and 10 bases respectively, with 21 bases between them. The CDR3 coding sequence is TGTGCCAGCAGTCCCCGCGGGGGCCGGAGGGGAGCTTTCTTT. Its translation is CASSPRGGRRGAFF. Full variable domain (outside the CDR3, taken from reference TRBV11-1 and TRBJ1-1): EAEVAQSPRYKITEKSQAVAFWCDPISGHATLYWYRQILGQGPELLVQFQDESVVDDSQLPKDRFSAERLKGVDSTLKIQPAELGDSAMYLCASSPRGGRRGAFFGQGTRLTVV.

This clone was observed a few times. The V gene is TRBV10-2, the J gene TRBJ2-5, with D uncertain. The germline V and J ends were trimmed by 0 bases and 1 base, with 6 bases remaining between them. CDR1 and CDR2 from the germline V gene are WSHSY and SAAADI. The CDR3 loop spans 14 amino acids. CDR3 coding DNA: TGCGCCAGCAGTGAGTCGACAACCCAAGAGACCCAGTACTTC. It yields the protein CASSESTTQETQYF.

The chain joins TRBV6-5 to TRBJ1-2; D perhaps matches TRBD1 (6 bases). This CDR3 region has 13 residues. Trimming took 2 bases from V and 6 from J, leaving 10 bases between them. Germline CDR1 reads MNHEY; CDR2 reads SVGAGI. The CDR3 here is CASSYQGQNGYTF. The CDR3 nucleotides read TGTGCCAGCAGTTACCAGGGGCAGAATGGCTACACCTTC.

This chain connects TRBV11-2 to TRBJ2-2, with a tentative D call TRBD1 (5 bases). Deletions cut 5 bases from V and 3 bases from J, with 10 bases between. CDR1 is SGHAT, CDR2 FQNNGV, per germline. There are 14 residues in the CDR3. The CDR3 loop reads CASSPQTDTGELFF. As DNA, the CDR3 is TGTGCCAGCAGCCCCCAGACAGACACCGGGGAGCTGTTTTTT.

Regarding this clone: An end of the junction differs from the germline gene, which may be a read error. This chain connects TRBV7-2 to TRBJ1-5; D is ambiguous. Germline V gives CDR1 SGHTA, CDR2 FQGNSA. The CDR3 contains 13 residues. This CDR3 reads CASSSSSIQPQHF. The DNA of the CDR3 is TGTGCCAGCAGCTCTAGCAGCATTCAGCCCCAGCATTTT. Using reference TRBV7-2 and TRBJ1-5 for the parts outside the CDR3, the full variable domain is GAGVSQSPSNKVTEKGKDVELRCDPISGHTALYWYRQSLGQGLEFLIYFQGNSAPDKSGLPSDRFSAERTGGSVSTLTIQRTQQEDSAVYLCASSSSSIQPQHFGDGTRLSIL.

In this sample, this clone turned up once. The chain links TRBV10-2 to TRBJ1-6, with 7 bases aligning to TRBD1. Per germline, CDR1 WSHSY and CDR2 SAAADI. The CDR3 is 14 amino acids. After removal of 6 bases from V and 4 bases from J, the junction contained 3 bases not matched to a gene. The CDR3 is CASSWDSYNSPLHF. CDR3 DNA sequence: TGCGCCAGCAGCTGGGACAGTTATAATTCACCCCTCCACTTT.

The chain carries TRBV6-5 and TRBJ1-4; D call uncertain. Deletions cut 2 bases from V and 7 bases from J, with 2 bases between. Germline V gene lookup returns CDR1 MNHEY and CDR2 SVGAGI. The CDR3 extends over 11 amino acids. The CDR3 DNA sequence: TGTGCCAGCAGTTACGGTGAAAAACTGTTTTTT. It translates to CASSYGEKLFF.

This clone appeared once. This chain joins TRBV9 and TRBJ1-2; D not resolved. Per the germline V gene, CDR1 is SGDLS and CDR2 is YYNGEE. This CDR3 has 12 amino acids. Deletions cut 0 bases from V and 8 bases from J, with 8 bases between. CDR3 sequence: CASSVGEGGYTF. CDR3 bases: TGTGCCAGCAGCGTAGGGGAAGGCGGCTACACCTTC.

The rearrangement uses TRBV27 and TRBJ1-5; no reliable D call. The V gene lost 4 bases and the J gene lost 3 bases, with 13 bases spanning the gap. Germline V gives CDR1 MNHEY, CDR2 SMNVEV (reference sequence). CDR3 length: 15 residues. CDR3 in amino acids: CASSSTPAANQPQHF. The CDR3 region has the DNA TGTGCCAGCAGTTCCACCCCCGCAGCCAATCAGCCCCAGCATTTT.

This clone was seen a handful of times. The genes are TRBV11-1 and TRBJ1-1, with D unclear. Per the germline V gene, CDR1 is SGHAT and CDR2 is FQDESV (reference sequence). The CDR3 runs 13 residues. The V end was cut by 2 bases, the J end by 8 bases, with 12 bases between. CDR3 sequence (DNA): TGTGCCAGCAGCTTAAGGTTTCCGGACGAAGCTTTCTTT. Translating gives CASSLRFPDEAFF.

The rearrangement links TRBV10-1 to TRBJ2-2; D is ambiguous. The CDR3 extends over 14 amino acids. With 0 bases removed from V and 6 bases from J, the gap between germline ends came to 8 bases. CDR1 is WNHNN, CDR2 SYGVQD, per germline (reference sequence). CDR3 nucleotide sequence: TGCGCCAGCAGTGAGTCAGGTGCGGCCGGGGAGCTGTTTTTT. Amino acid sequence: CASSESGAAGELFF.

The genes are TRBV19 and TRBJ2-3; 10 bases are a match to TRBD2. With V trimmed by 9 bases and J by 5 bases, 8 bases remained unmatched. Per the germline V gene, CDR1 is LNHDA and CDR2 is SQIVND (reference sequence). CDR3 length: 14 amino acids. The CDR3: CASASGGARDTQYF. For the CDR3, the DNA is TGTGCCAGCGCGAGCGGGGGGGCAAGAGATACGCAGTATTTT.

The CDR3 loop is CASSGVWRTGGNQPQHF. The CDR3 coding sequence is TGTGCCAGTAGTGGAGTGTGGAGGACAGGGGGCAATCAGCCCCAGCATTTT. This chain uses TRBV19 with TRBJ1-5, with 9 bases that match TRBD1. V lost 5 bases to trimming and J lost 2 bases; unmatched junction nucleotides: 10. Germline V CDR1 and CDR2: LNHDA, SQIVND (reference sequence). The CDR3 runs to 17 residues.